This T cell receptor (beta chain) was observed in a study of T-cell reconstitution after alpha-beta-depleted transplantation in children. Whole-study results and caveats: After transplant, at about two months, alpha-beta T cells were reportedly derived from several hundred expanded graft clones. TCRbeta diversity was high at day 60 in some patients (a result of surviving recipient T cells and thymic progenitors). By one year post-transplant, T-cell counts and diversity largely arose from T cells that were newly produced.

This clonotype has more than one count but fewer than ten. Its antigen is not known. Trimming took off 1 base at V and 2 bases at J, with 12 bases between the two ends. The CDR3 is made up of 16 amino acids. CDR1 and CDR2 (germline): LNHNV, YYDKDF (reference sequence). The TCRbeta library incorporated unique molecular identifiers. One entry per CDR3 protein, called by TCRdb with MiXCR from the PCR reads. The profile covers about a million distinct CDR3 sequences, with 25% to 30% appearing a single time and roughly 30% taken by the ten largest. This sequence was found in a boy less than two years old who had a stem cell transplant for SCID, so the T cells may come from the graft donor. Sequences were derived from PBMCs, mostly from graft donor cells, sampled 360 days after TCRalphabeta/CD19-depleted stem cell transplant. The chain uses TRBV15 and TRBJ2-1; a possible D gene is TRBD1 (6 bases). CDR3 sequence: CATSRAAEGAYNEQFF. The CDR3 DNA sequence: TGTGCCACCAGCAGAGCGGCCGAGGGGGCCTACAATGAGCAGTTCTTC.